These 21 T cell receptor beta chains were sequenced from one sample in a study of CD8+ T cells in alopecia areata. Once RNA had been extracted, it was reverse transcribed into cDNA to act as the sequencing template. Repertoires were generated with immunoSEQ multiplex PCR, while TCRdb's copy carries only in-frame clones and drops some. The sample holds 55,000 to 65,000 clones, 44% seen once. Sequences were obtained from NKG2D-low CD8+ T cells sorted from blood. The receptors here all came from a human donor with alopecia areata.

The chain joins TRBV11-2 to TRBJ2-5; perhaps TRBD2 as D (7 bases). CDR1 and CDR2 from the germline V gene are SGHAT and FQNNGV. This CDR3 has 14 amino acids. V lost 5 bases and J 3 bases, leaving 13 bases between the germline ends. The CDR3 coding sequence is TGTGCCAGCAGCCTTTGGGGGGGCGAAGAGACCCAGTACTTC. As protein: CASSLWGGEETQYF.

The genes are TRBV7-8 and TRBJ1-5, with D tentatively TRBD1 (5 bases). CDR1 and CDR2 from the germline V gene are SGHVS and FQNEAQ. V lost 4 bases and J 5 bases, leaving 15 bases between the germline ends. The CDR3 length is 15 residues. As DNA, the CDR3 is TGTGCCAGCAGCTGGTTGTTGAGGGGAGATCAGCCCCAGCATTTT. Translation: CASSWLLRGDQPQHF.

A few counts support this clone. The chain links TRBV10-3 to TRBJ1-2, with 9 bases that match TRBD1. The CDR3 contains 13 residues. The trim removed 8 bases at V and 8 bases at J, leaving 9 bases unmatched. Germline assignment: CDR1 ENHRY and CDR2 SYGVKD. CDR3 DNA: TGTGCCATCTGGGACAGGGCAGAGAAGGGCTACACCTTC. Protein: CAIWDRAEKGYTF.

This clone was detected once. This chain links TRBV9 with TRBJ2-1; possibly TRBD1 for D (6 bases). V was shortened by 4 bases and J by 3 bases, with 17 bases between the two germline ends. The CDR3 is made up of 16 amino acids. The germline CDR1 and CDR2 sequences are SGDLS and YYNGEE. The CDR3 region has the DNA TGTGCCAGCAGCCCGACCACAGGGAAGGGCTACAATGAGCAGTTCTTC. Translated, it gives CASSPTTGKGYNEQFF.

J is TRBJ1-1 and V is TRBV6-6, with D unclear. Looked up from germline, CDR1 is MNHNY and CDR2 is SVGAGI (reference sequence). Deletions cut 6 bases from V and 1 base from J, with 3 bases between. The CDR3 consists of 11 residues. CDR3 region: CASSRNTEAFF. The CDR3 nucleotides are TGTGCCAGCAGCCGGAACACTGAAGCTTTCTTT.

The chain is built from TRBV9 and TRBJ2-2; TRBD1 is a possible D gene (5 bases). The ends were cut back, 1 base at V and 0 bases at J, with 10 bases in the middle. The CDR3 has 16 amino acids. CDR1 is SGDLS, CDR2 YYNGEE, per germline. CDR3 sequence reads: CASSVSQGTNTGELFF. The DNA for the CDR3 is TGTGCCAGCAGCGTATCCCAGGGTACGAACACCGGGGAGCTGTTTTTT.

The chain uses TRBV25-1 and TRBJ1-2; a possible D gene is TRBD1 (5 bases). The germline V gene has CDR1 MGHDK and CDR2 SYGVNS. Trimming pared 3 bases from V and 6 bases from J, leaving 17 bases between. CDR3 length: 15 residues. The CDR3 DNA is TGTGCCAGCAGTGATTGGGGGACGCGTTGGGATGGCTACACCTTC. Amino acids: CASSDWGTRWDGYTF.

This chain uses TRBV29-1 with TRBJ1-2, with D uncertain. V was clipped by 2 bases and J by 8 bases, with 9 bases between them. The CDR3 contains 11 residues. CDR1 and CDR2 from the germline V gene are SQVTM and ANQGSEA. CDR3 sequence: CSVETPSGYTF. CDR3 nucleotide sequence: TGCAGCGTTGAAACACCCTCGGGCTACACCTTC.

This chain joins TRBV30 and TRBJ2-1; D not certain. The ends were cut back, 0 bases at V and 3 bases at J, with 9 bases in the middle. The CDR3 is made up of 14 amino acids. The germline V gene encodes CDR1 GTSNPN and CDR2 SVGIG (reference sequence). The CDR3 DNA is TGTGCCTGGAGTGTGGGAACATACTACAATGAGCAGTTCTTC. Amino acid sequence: CAWSVGTYYNEQFF.

DNA of the CDR3: TGTGCCAGCAGTCTCGGACTATACAATGAGCAGTTCTTC. Amino acids: CASSLGLYNEQFF. The V call is TRBV28, the J call TRBJ2-1, with D tentatively TRBD2 (6 bases). The V and J ends lost 5 bases and 4 bases respectively, with 9 bases between them. Germline values: CDR1 MDHEN, CDR2 SYDVKM. The CDR3 extends over 13 amino acids.

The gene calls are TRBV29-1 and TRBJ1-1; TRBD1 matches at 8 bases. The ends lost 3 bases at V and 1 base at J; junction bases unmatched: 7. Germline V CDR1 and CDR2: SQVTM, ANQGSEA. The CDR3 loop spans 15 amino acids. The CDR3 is CSVEARGHENTEAFF. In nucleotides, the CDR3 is TGCAGCGTTGAGGCCAGGGGGCATGAGAACACTGAAGCTTTCTTT.

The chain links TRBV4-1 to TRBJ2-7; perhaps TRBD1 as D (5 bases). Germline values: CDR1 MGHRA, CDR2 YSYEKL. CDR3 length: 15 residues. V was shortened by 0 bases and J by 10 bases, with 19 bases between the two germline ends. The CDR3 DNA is TGCGCCAGCAGCCAAGAGCGACAGCTTACAAAGGGCCAGTACTTC. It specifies CASSQERQLTKGQYF.

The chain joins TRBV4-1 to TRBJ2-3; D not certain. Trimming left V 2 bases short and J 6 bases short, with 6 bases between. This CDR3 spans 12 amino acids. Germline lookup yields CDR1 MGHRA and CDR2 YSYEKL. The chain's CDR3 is CASSQLADTQYF. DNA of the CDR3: TGCGCCAGCAGCCAACTTGCGGATACGCAGTATTTT.

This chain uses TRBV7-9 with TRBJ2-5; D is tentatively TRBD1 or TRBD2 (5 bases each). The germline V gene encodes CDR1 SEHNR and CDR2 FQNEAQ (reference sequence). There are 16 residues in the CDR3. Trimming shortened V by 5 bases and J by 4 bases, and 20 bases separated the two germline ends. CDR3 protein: CASSPRRGEKRETQYF. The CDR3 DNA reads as TGTGCCAGCAGCCCCCGGAGAGGGGAGAAGCGAGAGACCCAGTACTTC.

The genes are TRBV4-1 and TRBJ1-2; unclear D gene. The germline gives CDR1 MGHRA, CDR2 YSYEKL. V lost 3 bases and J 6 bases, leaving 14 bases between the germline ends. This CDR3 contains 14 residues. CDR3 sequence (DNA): TGCGCCAGCAGCCATTTCGATAGGGAACATGGCTACACCTTC. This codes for CASSHFDREHGYTF.

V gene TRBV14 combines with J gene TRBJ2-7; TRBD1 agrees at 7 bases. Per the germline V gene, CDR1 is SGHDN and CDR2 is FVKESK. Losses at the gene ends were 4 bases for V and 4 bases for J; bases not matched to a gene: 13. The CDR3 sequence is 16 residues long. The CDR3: CASSRLIRGRGYEQYF. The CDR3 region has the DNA TGTGCCAGCAGCCGCTTGATAAGGGGGCGAGGTTACGAGCAGTACTTC.

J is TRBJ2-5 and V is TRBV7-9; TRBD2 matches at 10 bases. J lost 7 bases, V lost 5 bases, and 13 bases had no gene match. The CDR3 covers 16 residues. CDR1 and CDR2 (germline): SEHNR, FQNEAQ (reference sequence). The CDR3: CASSDQAGGPISTQYF. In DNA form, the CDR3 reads TGTGCCAGCAGCGATCAAGCGGGGGGGCCGATATCGACCCAGTACTTC.

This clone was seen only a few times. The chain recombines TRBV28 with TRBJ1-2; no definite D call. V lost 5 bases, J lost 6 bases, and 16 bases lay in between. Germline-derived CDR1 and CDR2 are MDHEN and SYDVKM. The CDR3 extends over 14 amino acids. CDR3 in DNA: TGTGCCAGCAGTCCCGTGGAAGGGCGGAATGGCTACACCTTC. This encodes CASSPVEGRNGYTF.

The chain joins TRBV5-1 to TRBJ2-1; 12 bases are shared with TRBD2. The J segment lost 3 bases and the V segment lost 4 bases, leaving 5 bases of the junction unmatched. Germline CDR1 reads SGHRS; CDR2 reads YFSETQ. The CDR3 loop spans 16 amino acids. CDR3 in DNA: TGCGCCAGCAGCCCAGGACTAGCGGGAAGCTACAATGAGCAGTTCTTC. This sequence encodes CASSPGLAGSYNEQFF.

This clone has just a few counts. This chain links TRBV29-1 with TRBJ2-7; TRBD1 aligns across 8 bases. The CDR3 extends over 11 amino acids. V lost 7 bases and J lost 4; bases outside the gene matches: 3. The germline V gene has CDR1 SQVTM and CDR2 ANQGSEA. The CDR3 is CSARTGYEQYF. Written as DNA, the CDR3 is TGCAGCGCCCGGACAGGGTACGAGCAGTACTTC.

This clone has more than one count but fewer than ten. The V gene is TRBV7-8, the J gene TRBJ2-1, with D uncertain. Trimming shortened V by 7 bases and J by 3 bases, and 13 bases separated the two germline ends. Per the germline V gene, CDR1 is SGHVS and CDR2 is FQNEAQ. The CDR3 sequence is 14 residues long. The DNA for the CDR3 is TGTGCCAGCATCGCACTGCGGAGCTACAATGAGCAGTTCTTC. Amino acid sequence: CASIALRSYNEQFF.